The sequence of this T cell receptor beta chain was determined in a study of T-cell reconstitution after alpha-beta-depleted transplantation in children. Study-level findings and limits: There were some patients whose high TCRbeta diversity at day 60 came from surviving recipient T cells and thymic progenitors. In patients about two months after transplant, alpha-beta T cells reportedly arose from several hundred expanded graft clones. At the one-year point after transplant, T-cell counts and TCRbeta diversity were found to come mostly from T cells that had been newly produced.

This CDR3 region has 14 residues. The junction had 2 bases not matched to a gene; V was cut back by 6 bases and J by 4 bases. Germline V gene sequence: CDR1 MGHDK, CDR2 SYGVNS. There are many counts of this clonotype. Its antigen is not identified. Preparation of the TCRbeta library involved a method that used unique molecular identifiers. TCRdb reprocessed the PCR reads via MiXCR and lists one record per CDR3 protein. The repertoire consists of about 200,000 distinct CDR3 sequences, with roughly 6% occurring once and the leading ten covering around 4.4%. This chain joins TRBV25-1 and TRBJ2-1, with 11 bases aligning to TRBD2. This sample comprised PBMCs, obtained before TCRalphabeta/CD19-depleted stem cell transplant. The source is a girl under three years old with combined immunodeficiency, due to receive a stem cell transplant. As DNA, the CDR3 is TGTGCCAGCAGGGGACTAGCGGATTACAATGAGCAGTTCTTC. This sequence encodes CASRGLADYNEQFF.